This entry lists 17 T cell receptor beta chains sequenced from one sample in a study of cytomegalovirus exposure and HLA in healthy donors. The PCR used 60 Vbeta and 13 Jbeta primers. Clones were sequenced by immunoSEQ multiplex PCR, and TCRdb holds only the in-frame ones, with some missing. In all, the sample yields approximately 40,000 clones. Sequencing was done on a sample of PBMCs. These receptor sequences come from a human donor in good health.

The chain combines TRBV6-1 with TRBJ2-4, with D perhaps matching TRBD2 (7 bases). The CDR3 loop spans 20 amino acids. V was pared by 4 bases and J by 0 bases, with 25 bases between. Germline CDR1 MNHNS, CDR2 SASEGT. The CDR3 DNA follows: TGTGCCAGCAGTGCGGAGGGGAGGGGGGCCATTCTAAGAGCCAAAAACATTCAGTACTTC. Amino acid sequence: CASSAEGRGAILRAKNIQYF.

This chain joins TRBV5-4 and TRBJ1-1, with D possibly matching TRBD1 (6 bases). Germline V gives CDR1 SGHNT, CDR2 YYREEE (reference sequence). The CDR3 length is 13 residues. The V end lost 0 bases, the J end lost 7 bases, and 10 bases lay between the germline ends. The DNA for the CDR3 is TGTGCCAGCAGCTTGGCCTCAGGGGATGAAGCTTTCTTT. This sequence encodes CASSLASGDEAFF.

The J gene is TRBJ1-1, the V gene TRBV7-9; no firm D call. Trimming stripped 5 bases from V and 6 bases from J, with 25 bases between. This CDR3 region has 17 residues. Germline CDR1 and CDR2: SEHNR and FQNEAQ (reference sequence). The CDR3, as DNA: TGTGCCAGCAGCCCCTCGGTAACTGGGCTTTTTGGGTCTGAAGCTTTCTTT. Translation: CASSPSVTGLFGSEAFF.

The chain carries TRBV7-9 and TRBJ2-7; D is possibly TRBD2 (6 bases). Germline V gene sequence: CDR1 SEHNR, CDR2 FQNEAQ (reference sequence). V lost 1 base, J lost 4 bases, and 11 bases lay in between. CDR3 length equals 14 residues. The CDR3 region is CASSLGAGAYEQYF. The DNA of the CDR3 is TGTGCCAGCAGCTTAGGAGCGGGCGCTTACGAGCAGTACTTC.

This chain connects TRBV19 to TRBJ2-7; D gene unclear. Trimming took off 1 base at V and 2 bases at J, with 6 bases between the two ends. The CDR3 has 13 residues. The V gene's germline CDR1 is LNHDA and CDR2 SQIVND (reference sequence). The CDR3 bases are TGTGCCAGTAGTATAGGCAGCGCCTACGAGCAGTACTTC. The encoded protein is CASSIGSAYEQYF.

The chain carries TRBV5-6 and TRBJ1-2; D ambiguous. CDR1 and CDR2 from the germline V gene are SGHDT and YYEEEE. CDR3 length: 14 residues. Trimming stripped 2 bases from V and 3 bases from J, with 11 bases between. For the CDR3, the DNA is TGTGCCAGCAGCTTAAGACGAGGCCACTATGGCTACACCTTC. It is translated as CASSLRRGHYGYTF.

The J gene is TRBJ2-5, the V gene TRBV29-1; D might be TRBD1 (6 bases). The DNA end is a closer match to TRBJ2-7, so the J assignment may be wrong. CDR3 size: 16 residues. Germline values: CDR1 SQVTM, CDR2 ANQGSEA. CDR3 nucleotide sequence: TGCAGCGTTGAGGGTTGGGGGACATCAAGCTCCTACGAGCAGTACTTC. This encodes CSVEGWGTSSSYEQYF.

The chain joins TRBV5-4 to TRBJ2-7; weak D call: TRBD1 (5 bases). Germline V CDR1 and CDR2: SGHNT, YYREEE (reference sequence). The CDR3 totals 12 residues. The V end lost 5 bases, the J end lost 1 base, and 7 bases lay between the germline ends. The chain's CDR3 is CASRNRSYEQYF. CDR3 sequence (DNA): TGTGCCAGCAGGAACAGGTCCTACGAGCAGTACTTC. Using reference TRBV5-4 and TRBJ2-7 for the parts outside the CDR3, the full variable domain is ETGVTQSPTHLIKTRGQQVTLRCSSQSGHNTVSWYQQALGQGPQFIFQYYREEENGRGNFPPRFSGLQFPNYSSELNVNALELDDSALYLCASRNRSYEQYFGPGTRLTVT.

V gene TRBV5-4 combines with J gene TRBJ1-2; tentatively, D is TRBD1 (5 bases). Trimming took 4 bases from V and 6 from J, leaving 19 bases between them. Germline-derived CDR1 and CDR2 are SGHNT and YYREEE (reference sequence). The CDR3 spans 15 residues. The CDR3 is CASSGHRGEYDGYTF. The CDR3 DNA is TGTGCCAGCAGCGGACATCGGGGGGAGTACGATGGCTACACCTTC.

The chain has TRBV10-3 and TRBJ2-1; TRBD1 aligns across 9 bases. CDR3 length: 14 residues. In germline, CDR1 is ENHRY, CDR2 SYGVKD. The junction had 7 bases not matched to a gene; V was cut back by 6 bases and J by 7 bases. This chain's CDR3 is CAISRTGDTNEQFF. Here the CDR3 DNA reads TGTGCCATCAGCAGGACAGGGGATACGAATGAGCAGTTCTTC.

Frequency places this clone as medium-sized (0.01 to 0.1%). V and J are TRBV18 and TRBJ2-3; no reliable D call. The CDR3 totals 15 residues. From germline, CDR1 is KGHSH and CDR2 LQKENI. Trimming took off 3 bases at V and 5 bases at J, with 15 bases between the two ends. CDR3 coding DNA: TGTGCCAGCTCACCGGTCGGGTACGGTTTAGATACGCAGTATTTT. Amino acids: CASSPVGYGLDTQYF.

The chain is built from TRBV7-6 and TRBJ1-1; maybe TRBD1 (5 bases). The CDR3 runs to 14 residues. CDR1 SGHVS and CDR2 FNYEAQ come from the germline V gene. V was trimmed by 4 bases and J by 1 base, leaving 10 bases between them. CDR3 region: CASSSGQGNTEAFF. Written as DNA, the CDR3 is TGTGCCAGCAGCTCCGGACAAGGGAACACTGAAGCTTTCTTT.

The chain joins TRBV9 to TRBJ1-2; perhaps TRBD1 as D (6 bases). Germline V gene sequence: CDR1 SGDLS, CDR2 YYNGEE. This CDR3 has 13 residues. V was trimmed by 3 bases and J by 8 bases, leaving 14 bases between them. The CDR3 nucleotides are TGTGCCAGCAGCGCAAACAGGGAGCGCGGCTACACCTTC. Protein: CASSANRERGYTF. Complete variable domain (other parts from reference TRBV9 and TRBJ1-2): DSGVTQTPKHLITATGQRVTLRCSPRSGDLSVYWYQQSLDQGLQFLIQYYNGEERAKGNILERFSAQQFPDLHSELNLSSLELGDSALYFCASSANRERGYTFGSGTRLTVV.

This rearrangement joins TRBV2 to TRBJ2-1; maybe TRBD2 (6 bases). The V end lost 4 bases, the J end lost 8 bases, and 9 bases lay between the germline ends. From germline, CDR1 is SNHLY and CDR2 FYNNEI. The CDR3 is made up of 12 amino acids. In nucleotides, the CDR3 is TGTGCCAGCAGTGGGGGAGGTGATGAGCAGTTCTTC. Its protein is CASSGGGDEQFF.

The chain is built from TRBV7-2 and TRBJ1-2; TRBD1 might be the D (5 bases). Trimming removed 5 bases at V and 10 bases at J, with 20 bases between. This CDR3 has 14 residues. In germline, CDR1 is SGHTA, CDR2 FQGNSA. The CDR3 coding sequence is TGTGCCAGCAGCCTAACCGACAGAATGAAGGACTACACCTTC. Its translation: CASSLTDRMKDYTF.

The CDR3 DNA reads TGTGCCAGCAGCCCCGGGACACCAGCAATCGTCACTGAAGCTTTCTTT. Its translation is CASSPGTPAIVTEAFF. V usage is TRBV7-9 and J usage is TRBJ1-1, with a weak D call TRBD1 (6 bases). CDR3 length: 16 amino acids. Looked up from germline, CDR1 is SEHNR and CDR2 is FQNEAQ (reference sequence). V lost 5 bases, J lost 4 bases, and 20 bases lay in between. Complete variable domain (other parts from reference TRBV7-9 and TRBJ1-1): DTGVSQNPRHKITKRGQNVTFRCDPISEHNRLYWYRQTLGQGPEFLTYFQNEAQLEKSRLLSDRFSAERPKGSFSTLEIQRTEQGDSAMYLCASSPGTPAIVTEAFFGQGTRLTVV.

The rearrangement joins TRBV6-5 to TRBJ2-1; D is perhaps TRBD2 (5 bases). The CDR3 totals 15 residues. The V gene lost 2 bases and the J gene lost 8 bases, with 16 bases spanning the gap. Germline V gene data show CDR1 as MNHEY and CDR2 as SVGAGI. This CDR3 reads CASSYRGTRIHEQFF. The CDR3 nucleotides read TGTGCCAGCAGTTACCGGGGTACTCGAATTCATGAGCAGTTCTTC.